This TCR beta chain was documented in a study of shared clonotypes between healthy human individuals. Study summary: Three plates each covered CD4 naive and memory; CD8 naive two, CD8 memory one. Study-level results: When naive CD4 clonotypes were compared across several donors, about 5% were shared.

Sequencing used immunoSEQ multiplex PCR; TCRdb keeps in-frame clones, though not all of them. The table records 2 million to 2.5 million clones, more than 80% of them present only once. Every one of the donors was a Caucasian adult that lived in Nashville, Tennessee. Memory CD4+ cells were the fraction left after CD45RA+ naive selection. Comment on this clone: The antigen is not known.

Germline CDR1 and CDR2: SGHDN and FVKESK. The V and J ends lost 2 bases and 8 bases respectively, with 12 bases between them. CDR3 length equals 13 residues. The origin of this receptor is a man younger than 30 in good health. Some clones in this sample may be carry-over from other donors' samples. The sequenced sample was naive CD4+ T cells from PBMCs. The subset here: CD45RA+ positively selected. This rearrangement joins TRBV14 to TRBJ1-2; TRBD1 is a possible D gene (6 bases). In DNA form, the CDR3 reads TGTGCCAGCAGCCAATCCCCAGGGGTGGGCTACACCTTC. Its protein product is CASSQSPGVGYTF.